The rows below give T cell receptor beta chains drawn from one sample of a study of shared clonotypes between healthy human individuals. Only in-frame clones appear in the TCRdb table, and some are missing; sequencing was by immunoSEQ multiplex PCR. The profile shows about 730,000 clones, roughly 72% of them singletons. Input material: memory CD4+ T cells sorted from blood. The receptors here all came from a woman younger than 45 in good health. CDR3s include the opening cysteine and the closing phenylalanine or tryptophan. D genes are given only for firm matches. Clone size is not always given. Where it is, it says once, few, many or a class for expanded clones.

>TRBJ1-3|.|TRBV27|.
CASSGGPRNTIYF
TGTGCCAGCAGCGGGGGACCCAGAAACACCATATATTTT
>TRBJ2-5|TRBD1|TRBV28|.
CASSSPTGSGNTQYF
TGTGCCAGCAGTTCCCCGACAGGGTCGGGGAACACCCAGTACTTC
>TRBJ2-7|.|TRBV5-1|.
CASSFGQGINEQYF
TGCGCCAGCAGCTTCGGCCAGGGGATCAACGAGCAGTACTTC
>TRBJ2-4|TRBD1|TRBV4-1|.
CASSQGGQGPVAKNIQYF
TGCGCCAGCAGCCAAGGTGGACAGGGGCCTGTAGCCAAAAACATTCAGTACTTC
>TRBJ2-7|.|TRBV29-1|once
CSVVTMGHEQYF
TGCAGCGTTGTTACGATGGGGCACGAGCAGTACTTC
>TRBJ2-5|TRBD1|TRBV7-8|once
CASSRWDRVETQYF
TGTGCCAGCAGCCGGTGGGACAGGGTAGAGACCCAGTACTTC
>TRBJ1-1|.|TRBV7-2|.
CASSCRYSLTEAFF
TGTGCCAGCAGCTGCCGTTATTCCCTTACTGAAGCTTTCTTT
>TRBJ1-2|.|TRBV11-2|once
CASSLGTAAVGYTF
TGTGCCAGCAGCTTAGGGACCGCAGCGGTTGGCTACACCTTC
>TRBJ1-3|.|TRBV28|.
CASGLHHSGNTIYF
TGTGCCAGCGGGCTTCATCACTCTGGAAACACCATATATTTT
>TRBJ1-4|.|TRBV7-2|many
CASSLRRTNEKLFF
TGTGCCAGCAGCTTACGTAGAACTAATGAAAAACTGTTTTTT
>TRBJ2-7|TRBD2|TRBV6-5|.
CASSYSLPSGYEQYF
TGTGCCAGCAGTTACTCATTGCCTAGCGGCTACGAGCAGTACTTC
>TRBJ2-1|TRBD1|TRBV6-5|.
CASSSPGTGSNEQFF
TGTGCCAGCAGTTCCCCCGGGACAGGGTCGAATGAGCAGTTCTTC
>TRBJ2-1|TRBD1|TRBV10-1|.
CASSRDSPTGEQFF
TGCGCCAGCAGCCGGGACAGCCCTACCGGGGAGCAGTTCTTC
>TRBJ2-6|.|TRBV5-1|.
CASRQGGANVLTF
TGCGCCAGCAGACAGGGTGGGGCCAACGTCCTGACTTTC
>TRBJ2-5|.|TRBV11-2|few
CASSLRGWLAEETQYF
TGTGCCAGCAGCTTAAGGGGGTGGCTAGCGGAAGAGACCCAGTACTTC
>TRBJ2-1|TRBD2|TRBV15|.
CATSADSGGSYNEQFF
TGTGCCACCAGCGCCGACTCGGGGGGCTCCTACAATGAGCAGTTCTTC
>TRBJ1-2|TRBD1|TRBV29-1|.
CSVAGLDREVYGYTF
TGCAGCGTTGCCGGTCTGGACAGGGAAGTCTATGGCTACACCTTC
>TRBJ2-3|.|TRBV6-4|.
CASSVDPLTDTQYF
TGTGCCAGCAGCGTCGACCCTCTCACAGATACGCAGTATTTT
>TRBJ2-1|TRBD1|TRBV2|many
CASRNRGGTGSEQFF
TGTGCCAGCAGGAACAGGGGGGGGACAGGGAGCGAGCAGTTCTTC
>TRBJ2-5|TRBD2|TRBV12-5|.
CASGQAGVETQYF
TGTGCTAGTGGCCAAGCGGGAGTGGAGACCCAGTACTTC
>TRBJ1-2|.|TRBV28|.
CASGPGGFYGYTF
TGTGCCAGCGGCCCCGGGGGCTTCTATGGCTACACCTTC
>TRBJ2-5|TRBD1|TRBV30|.
CAWRTGETQYF
TGTGCCTGGAGGACAGGGGAGACCCAGTACTTC
>TRBJ1-2|.|TRBV7-9|.
CASSHTGVPGYGYTF
TGTGCCAGCAGCCATACGGGTGTTCCAGGCTATGGCTACACCTTC
>TRBJ1-4|.|TRBV5-5|.
CASSVPGTSEKLFF
TGTGCCAGCAGCGTTCCCGGGACATCAGAAAAACTGTTTTTT
>TRBJ2-7|.|TRBV4-1|once
CASSQVGSRTYEQYF
TGCGCCAGCAGCCAAGTAGGGTCAAGAACCTACGAGCAGTACTTC
>TRBJ1-1|.|TRBV29-1|.
CSVVEGSGTEAFF
TGCAGCGTTGTCGAGGGGAGCGGCACTGAAGCTTTCTTT
>TRBJ1-4|.|TRBV4-2|.
CASSQEGSGRVVEKLFF
TGTGCCAGCAGCCAAGAAGGCTCGGGCAGGGTGGTCGAAAAACTGTTTTTT
>TRBJ1-5|TRBD1|TRBV5-1|.
CASSLGTGVNQPQHF
TGCGCCAGCAGCTTGGGGACAGGGGTCAATCAGCCCCAGCATTTT
>TRBJ2-7|.|TRBV28|many
CASSLVGLGEQYF
TGTGCCAGCAGTTTGGTGGGGCTCGGCGAGCAGTACTTC
>TRBJ2-7|TRBD2|TRBV7-2|.
CASSSGAGGPYEQYF
TGTGCCAGCAGCTCGGGAGCGGGAGGGCCCTACGAGCAGTACTTC
>TRBJ2-3|TRBD1|TRBV7-7|.
CASSPGQGSSTDTQYF
TGTGCCAGCAGCCCGGGACAGGGGTCTAGCACAGATACGCAGTATTTT
>TRBJ2-5|TRBD2|TRBV4-2|.
CASSQDQLAGGREQYF
TGTGCCAGCAGCCAAGATCAACTAGCGGGAGGGCGGGAGCAGTACTTC
>TRBJ2-2|.|TRBV27|.
CASSLTRLHGELFF
TGTGCCAGCAGTTTAACCCGTCTCCATGGGGAGCTGTTTTTT
>TRBJ2-1|.|TRBV29-1|.
CSVEDRRTASEQFF
TGCAGCGTTGAAGATCGACGGACAGCAAGTGAGCAGTTCTTC
>TRBJ2-7|.|TRBV5-4|.
CASSEGGALIEQYF
TGTGCCAGCAGTGAGGGGGGCGCCCTAATAGAGCAGTACTTC
>TRBJ2-5|.|TRBV29-1|few
CSVGGEQETQYF
TGCAGCGTTGGGGGTGAACAAGAGACCCAGTACTTC
>TRBJ2-5|.|TRBV7-6|.
CASSEQEYQETQYF
TGTGCCAGCAGCGAACAGGAGTACCAAGAGACCCAGTACTTC
>TRBJ1-1|.|TRBV7-3|.
CASSSSTIHTEAFF
TGTGCCAGCAGCTCGTCAACAATACACACTGAAGCTTTCTTT
>TRBJ1-1|.|TRBV29-1|.
CSVRHLDTEAFF
TGCAGCGTTCGACACTTGGACACTGAAGCTTTCTTT
>TRBJ1-6|.|TRBV7-9|.
CASSSSWGHNSPLHF
TGTGCCAGCAGCTCCAGTTGGGGTCATAATTCACCCCTCCACTTT
>TRBJ2-6|.|TRBV11-2|.
CASSRGLSSGANVLTF
TGTGCCAGCAGCCGGGGGCTAAGCTCTGGGGCCAACGTCCTGACTTTC
>TRBJ2-1|TRBD2|TRBV5-1|many
CASRQSTSGFAGEQFF
TGCGCCAGCAGGCAGTCGACTAGCGGGTTTGCCGGTGAGCAGTTCTTC
>TRBJ1-4|.|TRBV11-2|.
CASSLRYSSTNEKLFF
TGTGCCAGCAGCCTGCGGTACAGCTCAACTAATGAAAAACTGTTTTTT
>TRBJ2-7|TRBD2|TRBV7-8|.
CASSSSGGSGRLYEQYF
TGTGCCAGCAGCTCCTCCGGGGGTAGCGGGAGGCTGTACGAGCAGTACTTC
>TRBJ2-7|.|TRBV13|.
CASSLNGAGGPTYEQYF
TGTGCCAGCAGCCTAAACGGGGCTGGGGGCCCTACCTACGAGCAGTACTTC
>TRBJ2-3|TRBD2|TRBV7-2|.
CASSFPTSGTDTQYF
TGTGCCAGCAGTTTCCCGACTAGCGGCACAGATACGCAGTATTTT
>TRBJ2-2|.|TRBV28|.
CASRWSGTGELFF
TGTGCCAGCAGATGGTCCGGCACCGGGGAGCTGTTTTTT
>TRBJ1-1|TRBD1|TRBV28|many
CASRQTPGQGRAEAFF
TGTGCCAGCAGGCAAACGCCGGGACAGGGGAGGGCTGAAGCTTTCTTT
>TRBJ2-3|TRBD2|TRBV4-2|.
CASSLGKREITDTQYF
TGTGCCAGCAGCTTAGGAAAGCGGGAGATAACAGATACGCAGTATTTT
>TRBJ2-1|TRBD1|TRBV9|.
CASSVDTGGYNEQFF
TGTGCCAGCAGCGTAGACACAGGGGGGTACAATGAGCAGTTCTTC
>TRBJ2-1|TRBD2|TRBV19|.
CASSFGSGTYNEQFF
TGTGCCAGTAGTTTCGGTAGCGGGACCTACAATGAGCAGTTCTTC
>TRBJ2-3|TRBD2|TRBV13|.
CASSPRSGRRTDTQYF
TGTGCCAGCAGCCCCCGAAGCGGGAGGAGGACAGATACGCAGTATTTT
>TRBJ2-1|.|TRBV9|once
CASSLGTPSYNEQFF
TGTGCCAGCAGCCTCGGGACGCCCTCCTACAATGAGCAGTTCTTC
>TRBJ2-5|TRBD2|TRBV28|.
CASSSSAGIAGETQYF
TGTGCCAGCAGTTCCTCCGCCGGGATAGCGGGAGAGACCCAGTACTTC
>TRBJ2-1|TRBD1|TRBV28|once
CASRTGDNEQFF
TGTGCCAGCAGAACAGGGGACAATGAGCAGTTCTTC
>TRBJ1-5|.|TRBV19|.
CASNFGDLGNQPQHF
TGTGCCAGTAACTTCGGGGACCTTGGCAATCAGCCCCAGCATTTT
>TRBJ2-1|TRBD2|TRBV11-2|.
CASSLWTSGNVNEQFF
TGTGCCAGCAGCCTATGGACTAGCGGGAATGTTAATGAGCAGTTCTTC
>TRBJ2-2|TRBD2|TRBV2|.
CASSEPSGSIGELFF
TGTGCCAGCAGTGAACCTAGCGGGAGTATCGGGGAGCTGTTTTTT
>TRBJ2-2|TRBD2|TRBV28|.
CASSSYSGENTGELFF
TGTGCCAGCAGTTCCTATAGCGGGGAAAACACCGGGGAGCTGTTTTTT
>TRBJ2-7|.|TRBV7-6|.
CASSLGGPSSYEQYF
TGTGCCAGCAGCTTGGGCGGGCCGAGCTCCTACGAGCAGTACTTC